The 24 T cell receptor beta chains reported below all come from one sample, sequenced in a study of response to subunit inactivated influenza vaccine. MiXCR, run by TCRdb on the RT-PCR reads, gives a single entry per CDR3 protein. The profile shows about 780,000 distinct CDR3 sequences, 18% of them singletons. This specimen consisted of PBMCs from blood, obtained around 5 days after vaccination. The receptors come from a man aged 50-59 years who received an inactivated influenza vaccine.

V usage is TRBV11-2 and J usage is TRBJ2-5; D is uncertain. The germline CDR1 and CDR2 sequences are SGHAT and FQNNGV. The CDR3 has 14 amino acids. Trimming pared 6 bases from V and 3 bases from J, leaving 14 bases between. The CDR3 region is CASRAYGSKETQYF. The CDR3 DNA reads as TGTGCCAGCAGAGCGTACGGCTCCAAAGAGACCCAGTACTTC.

The chain joins TRBV28 to TRBJ2-7; no clear D. Germline CDR1 and CDR2: MDHEN and SYDVKM. V lost 6 bases and J 3 bases, leaving 9 bases between the germline ends. There are 12 residues in the CDR3. DNA for the CDR3: TGTGCCAGCAGGATGGACCTCTACGAGCAGTACTTC. Translation: CASRMDLYEQYF. Full variable domain (missing parts from reference TRBV28 and TRBJ2-7): DVKVTQSSRYLVKRTGEKVFLECVQDMDHENMFWYRQDPGLGLRLIYFSYDVKMKEKGDIPEGYSVSREKKERFSLILESASTNQTSMYLCASRMDLYEQYFGPGTRLTVT.

The chain uses TRBV23-1 and TRBJ2-1; a weak D match, TRBD2 (5 bases). TRBV23-1 is designated an ORF whose function remains uncertain. The V gene lost 2 bases and the J gene lost 10 bases, with 12 bases spanning the gap. This CDR3 comprises 13 residues. In DNA form, the CDR3 reads TGCGCCAGCAGTCAACCCTCGACGGGGGAGCAGTTCTTC. The encoded protein is CASSQPSTGEQFF.

This clonotype turned up a few times. The chain couples TRBV20-1 to TRBJ2-1; no clear D. This CDR3 comprises 14 residues. Per the germline V gene, CDR1 is DFQATT and CDR2 is SNEGSKA (reference sequence). V was shortened by 2 bases and J by 0 bases, with 8 bases between the two germline ends. The chain's CDR3 is CSARKATSYNEQFF. CDR3 bases: TGCAGTGCTAGAAAAGCGACCTCCTACAATGAGCAGTTCTTC.

The chain employs TRBV7-8 and TRBJ2-5; D perhaps matches TRBD1 (5 bases). Germline-derived CDR1 and CDR2 are SGHVS and FQNEAQ. CDR3 length: 19 amino acids. Between the trimmed V and J ends, which lost 2 bases and 5 bases, there was a span of 27 bases. The CDR3 region is CASSLRFVGTGGVKETQYF. CDR3 nucleotides: TGTGCCAGCAGCTTAAGATTCGTGGGAACAGGTGGCGTGAAGGAGACCCAGTACTTC.

This clonotype came up a few times. The chain links TRBV15 to TRBJ2-5; TRBD1 matches at 11 bases. The J segment lost 4 bases and the V segment lost 1 base, leaving 2 bases of the junction unmatched. The CDR3 consists of 15 residues. Per the germline V gene, CDR1 is LNHNV and CDR2 is YYDKDF (reference sequence). CDR3 in amino acids: CATSRGGTGGETQYF. The CDR3 coding sequence is TGTGCCACCAGCAGAGGAGGGACAGGGGGAGAGACCCAGTACTTC.

In its sample, this clonotype was seen a few times. The V and J genes are TRBV20-1 and TRBJ2-3, with a tentative D call TRBD2 (6 bases). CDR1 is DFQATT, CDR2 SNEGSKA, per germline (reference sequence). CDR3 length: 14 residues. The V end was cut by 1 base, the J end by 5 bases, with 13 bases between. CDR3 DNA: TGCAGTGCTAGAGGCCGGGACTGGGTAGATACGCAGTATTTT. As protein: CSARGRDWVDTQYF.

This clonotype was detected only a few times. The chain joins TRBV7-9 to TRBJ2-5; no firm D call. The length of the CDR3 is 14 residues. Per germline, CDR1 SEHNR and CDR2 FQNEAQ (reference sequence). V was pared by 3 bases and J by 1 base, with 9 bases between. CDR3 nucleotide sequence: TGTGCCAGCAGCTTCACGTACAGCCAAGAGACCCAGTACTTC. It yields the protein CASSFTYSQETQYF.

This clonotype was seen only a few times. This chain connects TRBV6-1 to TRBJ1-4; D perhaps matches TRBD1 (5 bases). Trimming left V 6 bases short and J 7 bases short, with 15 bases between. The V gene's germline CDR1 is MNHNS and CDR2 SASEGT. This CDR3 has 14 amino acids. CDR3 amino acids: CASRSQGAGEKLFF. The CDR3 coding sequence is TGTGCCAGCAGAAGCCAGGGAGCGGGTGAAAAACTGTTTTTT.

This clonotype was seen only a few times. V is TRBV5-1 and J is TRBJ2-7; D is unresolved. Germline V gene lookup returns CDR1 SGHRS and CDR2 YFSETQ. The CDR3 length is 13 residues. Deletions cut 7 bases from V and 7 bases from J, with 18 bases between. The CDR3 reads CASGSPRQREQYF. The CDR3 bases are TGCGCCAGCGGATCCCCTAGGCAGAGAGAGCAGTACTTC.

This clonotype turned up a few times. The chain joins TRBV25-1 to TRBJ2-7, with D possibly TRBD2 on 6 matching bases. The CDR3 spans 14 residues. Trimming took 6 bases from V and 6 from J, leaving 18 bases between them. Germline CDR1 and CDR2: MGHDK and SYGVNS. The CDR3 reads CASRGDFTGSEQYF. DNA of the CDR3: TGTGCCAGCAGAGGGGACTTTACCGGCTCCGAGCAGTACTTC.

This rearrangement joins TRBV29-1 to TRBJ2-5; 11 positions agree with TRBD2. Germline V CDR1 and CDR2: SQVTM, ANQGSEA. The CDR3 covers 12 residues. V was clipped by 6 bases and J by 3 bases; unmatched bases: 0. The CDR3 loop is CSVTSGEETQYF. The CDR3 bases are TGCAGCGTGACTAGCGGGGAAGAGACCCAGTACTTC.

The gene calls are TRBV6-2 or TRBV6-3 and TRBJ2-3; tentative D call: TRBD1 (6 bases). Germline CDR1 is MNHEY and CDR2 is SVGEGT. The CDR3 extends over 16 amino acids. The V and J ends lost 9 bases and 4 bases respectively, with 23 bases between them. The CDR3 DNA follows: TGTGCCAGTTGCCGGGACAAGATAAAGGCGGCAGATACGCAGTATTTT. Translating it yields CASCRDKIKAADTQYF.

This clonotype has just one count. The chain joins TRBV5-5 to TRBJ2-5; D tentatively reads TRBD1 or TRBD2 (5 bases each). Deletions cut 4 bases from V and 1 base from J, with 11 bases between. Germline V gene data show CDR1 as SGHKS and CDR2 as YYEKEE (reference sequence). This CDR3 is 14 amino acids long. The DNA of the CDR3 is TGTGCCAGCAGCCCATGGGACGGCCAAGAGACCCAGTACTTC. Amino acid sequence: CASSPWDGQETQYF.

This clonotype turned up a few times. The V and J genes are TRBV6-2 or TRBV6-3 and TRBJ2-3; tentative D call: TRBD1 (5 bases). The CDR3 runs 17 residues. V dropped 0 bases and J dropped 1 base, with 14 bases sitting between them. Per germline, CDR1 MNHEY and CDR2 SVGEGT. In DNA form, the CDR3 reads TGTGCCAGCAGTTACTCGAGTAGGGGCGAGCGCACAGATACGCAGTATTTT. Amino acids: CASSYSSRGERTDTQYF.

This sequence joins TRBV28 and TRBJ2-5, with 9 positions matching TRBD1. CDR3 size: 19 residues. Germline assignment: CDR1 MDHEN and CDR2 SYDVKM. V was pared by 4 bases and J by 1 base, with 16 bases of the junction left unmatched. CDR3 nucleotide sequence: TGTGCCAGCAGTTCCCCTATCCAAGGGGACAGGGAAATCCAAGAGACCCAGTACTTC. Residues: CASSSPIQGDREIQETQYF.

This clonotype was recorded at least ten times. The chain recombines TRBV7-2 with TRBJ1-2; no firm D call. The V gene lost 2 bases and the J gene lost 5 bases, with 12 bases spanning the gap. Looked up from germline, CDR1 is SGHTA and CDR2 is FQGNSA. The CDR3 has 14 residues. The CDR3 region is CASSLSEGIYGYTF. DNA of the CDR3: TGTGCCAGCAGCTTAAGTGAGGGTATTTATGGCTACACCTTC.

The J gene is TRBJ1-2, the V gene TRBV20-1; no definite D call. The V end was cut by 0 bases, the J end by 4 bases, with 6 bases between. The CDR3 consists of 12 residues. CDR1 and CDR2 (germline): DFQATT, SNEGSKA (reference sequence). CDR3 region: CSARDNGYGYTF. Here the CDR3 DNA reads TGCAGTGCTAGAGACAATGGCTATGGCTACACCTTC.

The sample holds a few counts of this clonotype. V is TRBV7-8 and J is TRBJ1-5; 7 positions match TRBD1. The germline CDR1 and CDR2 sequences are SGHVS and FQNEAQ. The CDR3 loop spans 17 amino acids. With V trimmed by 5 bases and J by 4 bases, 14 bases remained unmatched. CDR3 coding DNA: TGTGCCAGCAGCCTAGGAACAGACAGGGTAGCAAATCAGCCCCAGCATTTT. It translates to CASSLGTDRVANQPQHF.

This clonotype was recorded a few times. In DNA, the CDR3 is TGTGCCAGCAGTCCCAAGGGACGGGCTTCGGGTACGCAGTATTTT. Translation: CASSPKGRASGTQYF. V gene TRBV27 combines with J gene TRBJ2-3; TRBD1 or TRBD2 may be the D gene (5 bases each). Germline CDR1 and CDR2: MNHEY and SMNVEV (reference sequence). With 5 bases removed from V and 8 bases from J, the gap between germline ends came to 20 bases. The CDR3 is made up of 15 amino acids.

This rearrangement joins TRBV11-2 to TRBJ2-1, with 9 positions matching TRBD1. Germline V gives CDR1 SGHAT, CDR2 FQNNGV. J lost 2 bases, V lost 4 bases, and 12 bases had no gene match. The CDR3 consists of 18 residues. The DNA for the CDR3 is TGTGCCAGCAGCTCACCACATTTAGGGACAGGGCCCTACAATGAGCAGTTCTTC. This gives the protein CASSSPHLGTGPYNEQFF.

This clonotype was seen a handful of times. The chain employs TRBV27 and TRBJ2-5; D gene uncertain. V lost 6 bases and J 5 bases, leaving 13 bases between the germline ends. The CDR3 sequence is 13 residues long. The germline CDR1 and CDR2 sequences are MNHEY and SMNVEV (reference sequence). CDR3 sequence reads: CASSRATLETQYF. In DNA, the CDR3 is TGTGCCAGCAGCCGAGCCACTTTGGAGACCCAGTACTTC.

The chain carries TRBV7-8 and TRBJ2-7; D not resolved. CDR1 and CDR2 from the germline V gene are SGHVS and FQNEAQ. V was shortened by 1 base and J by 2 bases, with 12 bases between the two germline ends. The CDR3 runs to 15 residues. The CDR3: CASSLESRSTYEQYF. The CDR3 DNA sequence: TGTGCCAGCAGCTTAGAATCCAGGAGTACCTACGAGCAGTACTTC.

The V call is TRBV20-1, the J call TRBJ2-1; the match to TRBD2 covers 7 bases. The V and J ends lost 5 bases and 7 bases, in that order; junction bases with no gene match: 11. This CDR3 region has 14 residues. CDR1 and CDR2 (germline): DFQATT, SNEGSKA (reference sequence). CDR3 loop: CSASSVTGGNEQFF. The CDR3 DNA reads as TGCAGTGCTTCCAGTGTGACGGGAGGTAATGAGCAGTTCTTC.